The T cell receptor (beta chain) under discussion was sequenced for a study of cytomegalovirus exposure and HLA in healthy donors. General observations from the study: Reports showed the classifier diagnosing cytomegalovirus status with high specificity and sensitivity. Donors belonging to an Asian-associated ancestry cluster reportedly showed fewer N-insertions in productive TCRs than the approximately 670-donor mean, according to what a later analysis found. In a later analysis, HLA-associated TCR beta chains were more clonally expanded than equally common others.

Germline CDR1 and CDR2: SEHNR and FQNEAQ (reference sequence). This CDR3 has 17 residues. Between the trimmed V and J ends, which lost 4 bases and 1 base, there was a span of 19 bases. With respect to this clone: The antigen remains undetermined.

The PCR used 60 Vbeta and 13 Jbeta primers. Per the original data handling: Approximately 86 million unique TCR beta chains, 10 million to 14 million shared, were counted in a later analysis. The table came from immunoSEQ multiplex PCR; TCRdb's copy has only in-frame clones and leaves some out. The DNA gave D and trimming, while V, J and clone size come from that table. The sample shows 150,000 or so clones, around 84% of them seen only once. The chain links TRBV7-9 to TRBJ2-5, with D unresolved. This clonotype was obtained from a man aged 18 to 35 in good health and CMV-seronegative. Sequenced input: PBMCs. The CDR3 DNA is TGTGCCAGCAGCTCAGCGCCACGTGGGCTGTTCCAAGAGACCCAGTACTTC. Translation: CASSSAPRGLFQETQYF.